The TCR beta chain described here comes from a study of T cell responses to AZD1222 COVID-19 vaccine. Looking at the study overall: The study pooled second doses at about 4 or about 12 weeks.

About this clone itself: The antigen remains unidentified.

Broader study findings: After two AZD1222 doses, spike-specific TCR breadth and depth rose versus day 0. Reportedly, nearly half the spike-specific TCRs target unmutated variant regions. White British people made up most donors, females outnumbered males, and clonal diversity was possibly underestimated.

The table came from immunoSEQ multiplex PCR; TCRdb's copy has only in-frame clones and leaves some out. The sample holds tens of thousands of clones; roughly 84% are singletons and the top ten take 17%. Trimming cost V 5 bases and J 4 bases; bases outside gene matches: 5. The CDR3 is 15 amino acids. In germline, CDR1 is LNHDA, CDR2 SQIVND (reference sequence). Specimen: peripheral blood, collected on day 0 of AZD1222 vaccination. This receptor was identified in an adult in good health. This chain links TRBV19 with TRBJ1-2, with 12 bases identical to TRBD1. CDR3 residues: CASSLGQGAGYGYTF. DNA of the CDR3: TGTGCCAGTAGTCTGGGACAGGGGGCCGGCTATGGCTACACCTTC. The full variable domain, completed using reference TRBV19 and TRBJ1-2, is DGGITQSPKYLFRKEGQNVTLSCEQNLNHDAMYWYRQDPGQGLRLIYYSQIVNDFQKGDIAEGYSVSREKKESFPLTVTSAQKNPTAFYLCASSLGQGAGYGYTFGSGTRLTVV.